The rows below give T cell receptor beta chains drawn from one sample of a study of blood T cell repertoires in COVID-19. TCRdb's copy holds only in-frame clones and misses some; the assay was immunoSEQ multiplex PCR. The sample lists around 120,000 clones, approximately 92% seen once, with approximately 30% in the top ten. The specimen sequenced was peripheral blood. These receptors came from a woman older than 75 with acute or convalescent COVID-19. Both conserved end residues are part of each CDR3. A D gene is named only where the DNA matches it firmly. Expanded clones are given a class, and other clones once, few, many or no size at all.

V gene: TRBV6-5; D gene: NA; clone size: NA; J gene: TRBJ1-2; CDR3 DNA: TGTGCCAGCAGTTACGAAACAGCCGGTGGCTACACCTTC; CDR3 protein: CASSYETAGGYTF
V gene: TRBV5-1; D gene: TRBD2; clone size: NA; J gene: TRBJ2-7; CDR3 DNA: TGCGCCAGCAGCCTCAGGGGACTAGCGAATGACGAGCAGTACTTC; CDR3 protein: CASSLRGLANDEQYF
V gene: TRBV19; D gene: TRBD1; clone size: NA; J gene: TRBJ2-7; CDR3 DNA: TGTGCCAGTAGTATCGGGACAGTCAACGAGCAGTACTTC; CDR3 protein: CASSIGTVNEQYF
V gene: TRBV6-5; D gene: TRBD1; clone size: NA; J gene: TRBJ2-3; CDR3 DNA: TGTGCCAGCAGTTACTCGAACAGGGGAAGAGCAGATACGCAGTATTTT; CDR3 protein: CASSYSNRGRADTQYF
V gene: TRBV11-2; D gene: TRBD1; clone size: NA; J gene: TRBJ2-1; CDR3 DNA: TGTGCCAGCAGCCCGACAGGGTTTGAGCAGTTCTTC; CDR3 protein: CASSPTGFEQFF
V gene: TRBV6-2/TRBV6-3; D gene: TRBD2; clone size: NA; J gene: TRBJ2-7; CDR3 DNA: TGTGCCAGCAGCTCTCTAGCGGGGGCCTCCTACGAGCAGTACTTC; CDR3 protein: CASSSLAGASYEQYF
V gene: TRBV7-9; D gene: TRBD1; clone size: NA; J gene: TRBJ1-6; CDR3 DNA: TGTGCCAGCAGCTTGGCCGGGACAGGGTTCGGGAATTCACCCCTCCACTTT; CDR3 protein: CASSLAGTGFGNSPLHF
V gene: TRBV10-3; D gene: TRBD2; clone size: NA; J gene: TRBJ2-7; CDR3 DNA: TGTGCCATCAGGGCTAGCGGGGGGGAGCAGTACTTC; CDR3 protein: CAIRASGGEQYF
V gene: TRBV27; D gene: NA; clone size: NA; J gene: TRBJ1-2; CDR3 DNA: TGTGCCAGCAGTTTATCCCCGGTGCGGGGCTACACCTTC; CDR3 protein: CASSLSPVRGYTF
V gene: TRBV11-1; D gene: NA; clone size: NA; J gene: TRBJ1-1; CDR3 DNA: TGTGCCAGCAGCTTAGCCTTAAACACTGAAGCTTTCTTT; CDR3 protein: CASSLALNTEAFF
V gene: TRBV3-1/TRBV3-2; D gene: TRBD2; clone size: once; J gene: TRBJ2-7; CDR3 DNA: TGTGCCAGCAGCCTAGGACTAGCCCTCGACGAGCAGTACTTC; CDR3 protein: CASSLGLALDEQYF
V gene: TRBV11-2; D gene: NA; clone size: few; J gene: TRBJ1-2; CDR3 DNA: TGTGCCAGCAGCATCGGGCCGACGGGGGGCTACACCTTC; CDR3 protein: CASSIGPTGGYTF
V gene: TRBV19; D gene: TRBD1; clone size: NA; J gene: TRBJ1-1; CDR3 DNA: TGTGCCAGTAGTCCCCGGACAGGGGGCGCGATGAGGACTGAAGCTTTCTTT; CDR3 protein: CASSPRTGGAMRTEAFF
V gene: TRBV4-1; D gene: TRBD2; clone size: NA; J gene: TRBJ2-5; CDR3 DNA: TGCGCCAGCAGCCAAGGCGGCGGGGGGGGCCAGACCCAGTACTTC; CDR3 protein: CASSQGGGGGQTQYF
V gene: TRBV5-1; D gene: NA; clone size: NA; J gene: TRBJ1-2; CDR3 DNA: TGCGCCAGCAGCTTGTCCGGCGAGGGGAGGGATGGCTACACCTTC; CDR3 protein: CASSLSGEGRDGYTF
V gene: TRBV2; D gene: TRBD1; clone size: NA; J gene: TRBJ2-2; CDR3 DNA: TGTGCCAGCCGGGACAGGGTTATTGGGGCCGGGGAGCTGTTTTTT; CDR3 protein: CASRDRVIGAGELFF
V gene: TRBV6-5; D gene: NA; clone size: once; J gene: TRBJ1-3; CDR3 DNA: TGTGCCAGCAGTTACTTCGGGATCTCTGGAAACACCATATATTTT; CDR3 protein: CASSYFGISGNTIYF
V gene: TRBV7-2; D gene: TRBD2; clone size: once; J gene: TRBJ2-5; CDR3 DNA: TGTGCCAGCAGCTTAGTAGCGGGGGTTCCCCAAGAGACCCAGTACTTC; CDR3 protein: CASSLVAGVPQETQYF
V gene: TRBV3-1/TRBV3-2; D gene: NA; clone size: NA; J gene: TRBJ1-2; CDR3 DNA: TGTGCCAGCAGCCAAGCGCGAATTCCAGGTGGCTACACCTTC; CDR3 protein: CASSQARIPGGYTF
V gene: TRBV7-2; D gene: TRBD2; clone size: NA; J gene: TRBJ2-5; CDR3 DNA: TGTGCCAGCAGCTCCCCCCCGGGAGGGGAGACCCAGTACTTC; CDR3 protein: CASSSPPGGETQYF
V gene: TRBV5-6; D gene: NA; clone size: once; J gene: TRBJ1-2; CDR3 DNA: TGTGCCAGCAGCTTGTACATTGACTACACCTTC; CDR3 protein: CASSLYIDYTF
V gene: TRBV27; D gene: NA; clone size: once; J gene: TRBJ1-1; CDR3 DNA: TGTGCCAGCAGCCTCAGGGGGAACACTGAAGCTTTCTTT; CDR3 protein: CASSLRGNTEAFF
V gene: TRBV5-6; D gene: NA; clone size: NA; J gene: TRBJ2-5; CDR3 DNA: TGTGCCAGCAGCTCTGGACTACTCCTTATCGAAGAGACCCAGTACTTC; CDR3 protein: CASSSGLLLIEETQYF
V gene: TRBV19; D gene: NA; clone size: NA; J gene: TRBJ1-6; CDR3 DNA: TGTGCCAGTAGTACCGCAGGGATCACCTATAATTCACCCCTCCACTTT; CDR3 protein: CASSTAGITYNSPLHF
V gene: TRBV25-1; D gene: NA; clone size: NA; J gene: TRBJ1-2; CDR3 DNA: TGTGCCAGCAGGAGCGGGGACTGGGGCTACACCTTC; CDR3 protein: CASRSGDWGYTF
V gene: TRBV12-5; D gene: NA; clone size: NA; J gene: TRBJ1-2; CDR3 DNA: TGTGCTAGCAACTCGAACAGGGTTCTTGGCTACACCTTC; CDR3 protein: CASNSNRVLGYTF
V gene: TRBV5-1; D gene: TRBD2; clone size: NA; J gene: TRBJ2-7; CDR3 DNA: TGCGCCAGCAGCTCGGGACTAGCGGGGGGGCCGGGAGAGCAGTACTTC; CDR3 protein: CASSSGLAGGPGEQYF